This section outlines one T cell receptor (beta chain) sequence together with its context. Other nucleotide sequences in the sample specify the same CDR3. This sample is part of a study of Ad26.COV2.S vaccination and SARS-CoV-2 variants. For the study at large: Into the muscle, Ad26.COV2.S was dosed once or twice, 56 days apart.

Using immunoSEQ multiplex PCR, the repertoire was profiled, and TCRdb retains in-frame clones only, with some absent. The sample has around 450,000 clones; 80% to 90% are singletons. Germline CDR1 reads SGHAT; CDR2 reads FQNNGV. This CDR3 has 11 amino acids. The germline V and J ends were trimmed by 2 bases and 5 bases, with 3 bases remaining between them. The treatment: some 19 received Ad26.COV2.S at low or high dose, single or two shots; 5 received placebo; per-sample allocation not given. Sampling occurred on day 63 after the first vaccine or placebo injection. This specimen was peripheral blood, taken in a trial of Ad26.COV2.S vaccine versus placebo. The receptor was isolated from a person between 18 and 65 years old who received the Ad26.COV2.S COVID-19 vaccine or a placebo. This chain connects TRBV11-2 to TRBJ2-5, with unresolved D. CDR3 coding DNA: TGTGCCAGCAGCTTACAGGAGACCCAGTACTTC. Encoded protein: CASSLQETQYF.